These T cell receptor beta chains were read from a single sample in a study of T cell responses to AZD1222 COVID-19 vaccine. Here immunoSEQ multiplex PCR was the method, and the copy in TCRdb shows in-frame clones only, minus some. In the table there are about 150,000 clones, 65% to 90% of which are singletons. This material consisted of peripheral blood, taken 28 days after the second dose of the MenACWY control vaccine. These receptors were taken from an adult who received the MenACWY meningococcal vaccine as a control. Both conserved end residues are part of each CDR3. D genes are given only for firm matches. Size is omitted from some rows. Given values are once, few, many or a class for expanded clones.

d_call	clone_size	v_call	j_call	cdr3_aa	cdr3_nt
.	.	TRBV7-9	TRBJ2-3	CASSPNTDTQYF	TGTGCCAGCAGCCCGAACACAGATACGCAGTATTTT
.	.	TRBV7-3	TRBJ1-5	CASSPPGGNQPQHF	TGTGCCAGCAGCCCCCCCGGTGGCAATCAGCCCCAGCATTTT
.	.	TRBV7-2	TRBJ1-6	CASSSLPGETYNSPLHF	TGTGCCAGCAGCTCTCTACCCGGGGAAACCTATAATTCACCCCTCCACTTT
TRBD2	.	TRBV5-1	TRBJ2-5	CASSWGLAGGLQETQYF	TGCGCCAGCAGCTGGGGACTAGCGGGGGGGCTCCAAGAGACCCAGTACTTC
TRBD1	.	TRBV6-5	TRBJ1-1	CASSYSGQGDTEAFF	TGTGCCAGCAGTTACTCCGGACAGGGGGACACTGAAGCTTTCTTT
.	.	TRBV11-1	TRBJ1-2	CASSALEGYGYTF	TGTGCCAGCAGCGCTCTGGAGGGCTATGGCTACACCTTC
.	few	TRBV19	TRBJ2-7	CASSIGTKYEQYF	TGTGCCAGTAGTATCGGGACAAAATACGAGCAGTACTTC
TRBD1	.	TRBV2	TRBJ1-1	CASRGDRGNTEAFF	TGTGCCAGCAGGGGGGACAGGGGGAACACTGAAGCTTTCTTT
.	.	TRBV9	TRBJ2-5	CASSGGGGQETQYF	TGTGCCAGCAGCGGCGGAGGGGGGCAAGAGACCCAGTACTTC
.	.	TRBV5-1	TRBJ2-5	CASSLAGEWGETQYF	TGCGCCAGCAGCTTGGCTGGGGAATGGGGAGAGACCCAGTACTTC
.	.	TRBV18	TRBJ1-3	CASSPRKVQSSQGNTIYF	TGTGCCAGCTCACCACGGAAAGTGCAGAGCTCTCAGGGAAACACCATATATTTT
TRBD1	.	TRBV28	TRBJ1-2	CASSLFGTGVGYTF	TGTGCCAGCAGTTTATTTGGGACAGGGGTTGGCTACACCTTC
.	.	TRBV5-4	TRBJ1-2	CASSLGGTNYGYTF	TGTGCCAGCAGCCTTGGAGGGACTAACTATGGCTACACCTTC
TRBD1	.	TRBV28	TRBJ1-6	CASSPALTGPGSPLHF	TGTGCCAGCAGTCCAGCCTTGACAGGGCCAGGCTCACCCCTCCACTTT
TRBD1	.	TRBV7-6	TRBJ1-1	CASSLAQGLSWRTEAFF	TGTGCCAGCAGCTTAGCACAGGGGCTCTCCTGGCGCACTGAAGCTTTCTTT
.	.	TRBV21-1	TRBJ1-5	CASSTRQGVSNQPQHF	TGTGCCAGCAGCACCCGACAGGGGGTGAGCAATCAGCCCCAGCATTTT
TRBD1	.	TRBV4-1	TRBJ1-3	CASSQDWGTGGADTIYF	TGCGCCAGCAGCCAAGATTGGGGGACAGGGGGCGCGGACACCATATATTTT
TRBD1	few	TRBV28	TRBJ1-2	CASSSLTGAHYGYTF	TGTGCCAGCAGTTCGTTGACAGGGGCACACTATGGCTACACCTTC
TRBD2	.	TRBV19	TRBJ2-5	CASSTGLAGPETQYF	TGTGCCAGTAGTACCGGACTAGCGGGGCCGGAGACCCAGTACTTC
.	.	TRBV27	TRBJ1-2	CASSLGRPYGYTF	TGTGCCAGCAGTTTAGGCAGGCCCTATGGCTACACCTTC
TRBD1	.	TRBV18	TRBJ1-2	CASSPRGGQGASVPYYGYTF	TGTGCCAGCTCACCCCGAGGAGGACAGGGGGCCTCCGTTCCGTATTATGGCTACACCTTC
TRBD1	.	TRBV5-5	TRBJ2-7	CASSLLGQGYEQYF	TGTGCCAGCAGCTTGCTTGGACAGGGCTACGAGCAGTACTTC
TRBD2	few	TRBV4-3	TRBJ2-3	CASSQDERETQYF	TGCGCCAGCAGCCAAGATGAGCGGGAGACGCAGTATTTT
TRBD1	few	TRBV2	TRBJ1-2	CASSEGDRGHFNGYTF	TGTGCCAGCAGTGAAGGAGACAGGGGGCATTTCAATGGCTACACCTTC
.	.	TRBV19	TRBJ2-2	CASRKESNTGELFF	TGTGCCAGTCGAAAGGAATCGAACACCGGGGAGCTGTTTTTT
TRBD2	.	TRBV24-1	TRBJ2-1	CATGDYPRNEQFF	TGTGCCACAGGGGACTACCCTCGGAATGAGCAGTTCTTC
.	.	TRBV21-1	TRBJ2-5	CASSLTGTEETQYF	TGTGCCAGCAGCCTAACCGGGACAGAAGAGACCCAGTACTTC
TRBD2	.	TRBV7-9	TRBJ2-7	CASSPTAGVVEQYF	TGTGCCAGCAGCCCGACAGCGGGAGTCGTCGAGCAGTACTTC
TRBD1	.	TRBV6-5	TRBJ1-5	CASSYGQGGQPQHF	TGTGCCAGCAGTTACGGACAGGGTGGGCAGCCCCAGCATTTT
.	.	TRBV19	TRBJ2-1	CASSMSVNEQFF	TGTGCCAGTAGTATGTCCGTCAATGAGCAGTTCTTC
.	.	TRBV3-1/TRBV3-2	TRBJ1-4	CASSQLSGEKLFF	TGTGCCAGCAGCCAACTATCCGGTGAAAAACTGTTTTTT
.	.	TRBV11-3	TRBJ2-2	CASSFIGGELFF	TGTGCCAGCAGCTTCATAGGCGGGGAGCTGTTTTTT
TRBD2	once	TRBV3-1/TRBV3-2	TRBJ2-2	CASSQGLAGATNTGELFF	TGTGCCAGCAGCCAAGGTCTAGCGGGGGCCACGAACACCGGGGAGCTGTTTTTT
.	.	TRBV4-3	TRBJ1-1	CASSQDLLLNTEAFF	TGCGCCAGCAGCCAAGACCTCCTACTGAACACTGAAGCTTTCTTT
.	.	TRBV5-1	TRBJ2-1	CASSLAGQGKGNEQFF	TGCGCCAGCAGCTTGGCCGGGCAGGGCAAGGGCAATGAGCAGTTCTTC
TRBD2	.	TRBV6-5	TRBJ2-4	CASRSGGAKNIQYF	TGTGCCAGCAGGTCGGGGGGAGCCAAAAACATTCAGTACTTC
TRBD1	.	TRBV5-8	TRBJ1-2	CASSWTGGFYGYTF	TGTGCCAGCAGTTGGACAGGGGGCTTCTATGGCTACACCTTC
.	.	TRBV21-1	TRBJ1-2	CASTFHGGSYGYTF	TGTGCCAGCACCTTTCATGGAGGGTCCTATGGCTACACCTTC
TRBD1	.	TRBV3-1/TRBV3-2	TRBJ1-3	CASRRQGTSSSGNTIYF	TGTGCCAGCAGAAGACAGGGGACTTCCTCTTCTGGAAACACCATATATTTT
.	.	TRBV5-1	TRBJ1-6	CASRQTGNSPLHF	TGCGCCAGTCGACAGACGGGTAATTCACCCCTCCACTTT
TRBD2	once	TRBV27	TRBJ2-1	CASRWTSGGGEEQFF	TGTGCCAGCAGATGGACTAGCGGGGGGGGTGAGGAGCAGTTCTTC
.	.	TRBV5-1	TRBJ1-1	CASSLDTTDTEAFF	TGCGCCAGCAGCTTGGATACGACAGACACTGAAGCTTTCTTT
.	.	TRBV6-5	TRBJ1-2	CASRGYFGYTF	TGTGCCAGCAGGGGGTATTTCGGCTACACCTTC
TRBD2	.	TRBV7-6	TRBJ2-7	CASSLGGLAGTYEQYF	TGTGCCAGCAGCTTAGGGGGACTAGCGGGAACCTACGAGCAGTACTTC
TRBD1	.	TRBV19	TRBJ1-6	CASGDSANSPLHF	TGTGCCAGTGGGGACAGTGCGAATTCACCCCTCCACTTT